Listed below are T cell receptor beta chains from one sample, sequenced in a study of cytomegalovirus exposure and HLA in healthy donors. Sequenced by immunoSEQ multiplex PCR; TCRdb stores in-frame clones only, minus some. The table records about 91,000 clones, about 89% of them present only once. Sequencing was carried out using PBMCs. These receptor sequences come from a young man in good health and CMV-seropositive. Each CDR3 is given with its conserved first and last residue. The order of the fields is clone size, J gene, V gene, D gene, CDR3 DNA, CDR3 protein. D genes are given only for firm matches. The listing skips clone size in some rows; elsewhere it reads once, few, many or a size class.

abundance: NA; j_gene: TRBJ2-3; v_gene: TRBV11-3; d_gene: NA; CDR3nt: TGTGCCAGCAGCCCTTCGACTGACCCAGATACGCAGTATTTT; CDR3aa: CASSPSTDPDTQYF
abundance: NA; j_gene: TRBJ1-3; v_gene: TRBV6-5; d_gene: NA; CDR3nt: TGTGCCAGCAGCGATCGGACATACTCTGGAAACACCATATATTTT; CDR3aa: CASSDRTYSGNTIYF
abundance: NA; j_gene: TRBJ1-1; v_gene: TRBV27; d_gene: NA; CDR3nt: TGTGCCAGCAGTTTAAATGGCAGGGCCGTGAACACTGAAGCTTTCTTT; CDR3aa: CASSLNGRAVNTEAFF
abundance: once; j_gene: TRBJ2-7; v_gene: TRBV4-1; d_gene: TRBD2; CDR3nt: TGCGCCAGCAGCCAAGGTACTAGCGGCCTGTGGGAGCAGTACTTC; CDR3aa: CASSQGTSGLWEQYF
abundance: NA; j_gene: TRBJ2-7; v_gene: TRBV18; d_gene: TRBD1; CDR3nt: TGTGCCAGCTCAGCCGGGACAGGGTACGAGCAGTACTTC; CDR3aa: CASSAGTGYEQYF
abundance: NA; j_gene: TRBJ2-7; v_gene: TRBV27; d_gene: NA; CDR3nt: TGTGCCAGCAGTTCCACGGAGAGGTTCTACGAGCAGTACTTC; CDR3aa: CASSSTERFYEQYF
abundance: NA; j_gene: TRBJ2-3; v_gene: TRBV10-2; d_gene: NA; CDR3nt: TGCGCCAGCAGTGAATTTAGTAACCGAGGCACAGATACGCAGTATTTT; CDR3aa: CASSEFSNRGTDTQYF
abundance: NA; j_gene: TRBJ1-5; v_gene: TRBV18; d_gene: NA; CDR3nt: TGTGCCAGCTCAAACAACAGGGTGGGTAACAATCAGCCCCAGCATTTT; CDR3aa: CASSNNRVGNNQPQHF
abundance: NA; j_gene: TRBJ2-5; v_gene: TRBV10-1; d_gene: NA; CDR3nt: TGCGCCAGCAGCCGCGGCGGGCAACAAGAGACCCAGTACTTC; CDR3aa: CASSRGGQQETQYF
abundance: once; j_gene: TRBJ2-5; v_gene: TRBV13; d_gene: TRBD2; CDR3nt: TGTGCCAGCAGCTCCTCAACTAGCGGGAGGAGAGAGACCCAGTACTTC; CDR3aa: CASSSSTSGRRETQYF
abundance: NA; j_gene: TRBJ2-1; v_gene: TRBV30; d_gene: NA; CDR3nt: TGTGCCTGGAGTTATAGAGGGAACTACCCCAATGAGCAGTTCTTC; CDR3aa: CAWSYRGNYPNEQFF
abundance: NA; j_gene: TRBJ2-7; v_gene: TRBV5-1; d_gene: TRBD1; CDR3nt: TGCGCCAGCAGCTTGGGACAGGGCGCGGAAGAGCAGTACTTC; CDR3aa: CASSLGQGAEEQYF
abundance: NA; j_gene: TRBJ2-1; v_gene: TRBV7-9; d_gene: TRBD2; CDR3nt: TGTGCCAGCAGCAGACTAGCGGGAGGCAATGAGCAGTTCTTC; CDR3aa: CASSRLAGGNEQFF
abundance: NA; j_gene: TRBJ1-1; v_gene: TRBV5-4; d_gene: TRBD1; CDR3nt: TGTGCCAGCAGCCCAGGACAGGGCACTGAAGCTTTCTTT; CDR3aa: CASSPGQGTEAFF
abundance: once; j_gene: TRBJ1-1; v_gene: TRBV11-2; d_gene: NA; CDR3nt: TGTGCCAGCGCAGGGATTAGCACTGAAGCTTTCTTT; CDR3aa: CASAGISTEAFF
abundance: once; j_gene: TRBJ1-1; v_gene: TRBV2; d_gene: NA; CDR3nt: TGTGCCAGCAGTGCCGACCTCCGTCAGGGCGAGGACACTGAAGCTTTCTTT; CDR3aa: CASSADLRQGEDTEAFF
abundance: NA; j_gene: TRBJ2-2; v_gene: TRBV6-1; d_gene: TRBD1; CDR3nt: TGTGCCAGCAGTACAGGGGGCACCGGGGAGCTGTTTTTT; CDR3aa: CASSTGGTGELFF
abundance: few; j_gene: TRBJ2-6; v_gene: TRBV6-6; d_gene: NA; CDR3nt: TGTGCCAGCAGTTACCTGTCCTCTGGGGCCAACGTCCTGACTTTC; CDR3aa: CASSYLSSGANVLTF
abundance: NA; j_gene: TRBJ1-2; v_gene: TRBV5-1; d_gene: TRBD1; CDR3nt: TGCGCCAGCAGCACGGGACAGGCCTATGGCTACACCTTC; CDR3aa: CASSTGQAYGYTF
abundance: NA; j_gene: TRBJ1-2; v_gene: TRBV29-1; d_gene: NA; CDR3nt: TGCAGCGTTGCCCAAACAGGGCTAGGCTATGGCTACACCTTC; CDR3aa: CSVAQTGLGYGYTF
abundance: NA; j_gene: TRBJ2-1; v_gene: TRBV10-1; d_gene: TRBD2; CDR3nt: TGCGCCAGCAGCGGGAGGGCCATGAATGAGCAGTTCTTC; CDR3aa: CASSGRAMNEQFF
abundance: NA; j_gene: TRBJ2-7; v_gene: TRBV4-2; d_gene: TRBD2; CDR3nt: TGTGCCAGCAGCCGAAGACTAGCGGGAAAAGAGGAGGCCTACGAGCAGTACTTC; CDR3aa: CASSRRLAGKEEAYEQYF
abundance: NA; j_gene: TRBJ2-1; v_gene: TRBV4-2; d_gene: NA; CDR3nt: TGTGCCAGCAGCCAAGAGACTGGGGAGGTCTATCCTGAGCAGTTCTTC; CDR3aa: CASSQETGEVYPEQFF
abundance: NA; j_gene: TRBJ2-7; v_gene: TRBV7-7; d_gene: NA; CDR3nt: TGTGCTAGCAGCTCCGGACAGCACTACGAGCAGTACTTC; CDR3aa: CASSSGQHYEQYF
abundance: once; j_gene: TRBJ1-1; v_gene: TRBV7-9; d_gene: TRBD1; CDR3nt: TGTGCCAGCAGCCGCCGAATAACAGGGGGGGCGAACACTGAAGCTTTCTTT; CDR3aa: CASSRRITGGANTEAFF
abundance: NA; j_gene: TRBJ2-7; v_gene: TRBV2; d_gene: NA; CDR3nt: TGTGCCAGCAGTCCACTTGCCTACGAGCAGTACTTC; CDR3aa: CASSPLAYEQYF
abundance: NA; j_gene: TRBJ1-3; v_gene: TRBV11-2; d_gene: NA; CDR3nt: TGTGCCAGCAGCTTAGGGAGCCGGACCATATATTTT; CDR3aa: CASSLGSRTIYF
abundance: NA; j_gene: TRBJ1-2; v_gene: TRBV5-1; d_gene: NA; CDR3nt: TGCGCCAGCAGCCCGACAGTTTCCAGATTAGGCTACACCTTC; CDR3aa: CASSPTVSRLGYTF
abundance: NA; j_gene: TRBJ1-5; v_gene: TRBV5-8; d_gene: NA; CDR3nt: TGTGCCAGCGGATTAACGTCGGGGGGCCCCCAGCATTTT; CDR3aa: CASGLTSGGPQHF
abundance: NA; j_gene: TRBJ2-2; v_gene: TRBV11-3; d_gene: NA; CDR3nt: TGTGCCAGCAGCTCGGGCCAGGGACAAACCGGGGAGCTGTTTTTT; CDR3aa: CASSSGQGQTGELFF
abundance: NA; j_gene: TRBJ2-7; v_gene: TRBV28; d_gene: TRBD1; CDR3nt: TGTGCCAGCAGTCACATGAAACTGGGGACAGCCTACGAGCAGTACTTC; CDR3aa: CASSHMKLGTAYEQYF
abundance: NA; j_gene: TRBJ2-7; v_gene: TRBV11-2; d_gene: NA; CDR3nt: TGTGCCAGCTCAAAAGGGGGGGGCTTATCCTACGAGCAGTACTTC; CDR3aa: CASSKGGGLSYEQYF